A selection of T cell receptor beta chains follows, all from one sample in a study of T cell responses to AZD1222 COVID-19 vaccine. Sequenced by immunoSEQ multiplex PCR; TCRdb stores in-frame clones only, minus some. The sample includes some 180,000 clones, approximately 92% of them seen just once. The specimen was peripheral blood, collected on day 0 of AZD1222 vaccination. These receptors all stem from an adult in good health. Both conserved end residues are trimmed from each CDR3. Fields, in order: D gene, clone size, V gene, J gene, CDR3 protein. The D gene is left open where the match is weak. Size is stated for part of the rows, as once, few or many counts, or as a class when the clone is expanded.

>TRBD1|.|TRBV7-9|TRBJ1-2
ASSQGTARNGYT
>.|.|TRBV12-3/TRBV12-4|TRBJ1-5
ASSPTNQPQH
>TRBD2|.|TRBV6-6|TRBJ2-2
ASGGGVTGELF
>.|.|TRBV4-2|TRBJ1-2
ASSLLGSLHGYT
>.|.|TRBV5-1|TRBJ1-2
ASSLDGIGGYT
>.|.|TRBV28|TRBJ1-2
ASGWGGYT
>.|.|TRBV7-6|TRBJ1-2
ASRGGADYGYT
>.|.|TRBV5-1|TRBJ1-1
ASSEQPNTEAF
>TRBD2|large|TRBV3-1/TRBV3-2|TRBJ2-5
ASSQEDSGVAGRETQY
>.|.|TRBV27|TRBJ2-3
ASSYGGLSTDTQY
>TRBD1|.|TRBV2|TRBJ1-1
ASSDGQGTTEAF
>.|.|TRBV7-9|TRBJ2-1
ASSLSDREQF
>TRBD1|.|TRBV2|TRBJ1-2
ASSLRTGGGGYT
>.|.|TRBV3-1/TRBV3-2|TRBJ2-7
ASSQDRSVSYEQY
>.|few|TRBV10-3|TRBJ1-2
ATRQDLNYGYT
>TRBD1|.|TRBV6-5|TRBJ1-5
ASRSAGTGRQPQH
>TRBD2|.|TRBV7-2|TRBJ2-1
ASSSGTSGRATEQF
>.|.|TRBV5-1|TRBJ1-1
ASSLDGSFLNTEAF
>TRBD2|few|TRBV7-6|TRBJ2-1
ASSQSPGTSGGYNEQF
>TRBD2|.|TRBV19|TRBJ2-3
ASGLAGFTDTQY
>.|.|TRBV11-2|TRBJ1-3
ASSLDHLAGTIY
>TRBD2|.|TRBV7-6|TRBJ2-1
ASSPGLAGGPDSYEQF
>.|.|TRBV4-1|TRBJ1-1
ASSQVGGSEAF
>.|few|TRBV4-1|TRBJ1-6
ASSQEYHDRGSPLH
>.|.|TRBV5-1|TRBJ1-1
ASRYRTGSLDTEAF
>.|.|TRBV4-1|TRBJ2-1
ASSQGLQRGRDNNEQF
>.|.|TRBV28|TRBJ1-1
ASSISGHNPEAF
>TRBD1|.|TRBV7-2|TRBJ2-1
ASSRNRGNEQF
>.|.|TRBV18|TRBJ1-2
ASFPSAGLNYGYT
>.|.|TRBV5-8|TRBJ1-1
ASSRRWALNTEAF
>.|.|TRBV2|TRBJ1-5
ASSEGDSNQPQH
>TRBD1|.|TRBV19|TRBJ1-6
ASSIGTAYNSPLH
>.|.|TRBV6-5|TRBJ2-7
ASSYSFLGDYEQY
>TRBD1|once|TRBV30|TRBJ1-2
AWSGGTGYGYT
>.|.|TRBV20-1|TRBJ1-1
SASTEAF
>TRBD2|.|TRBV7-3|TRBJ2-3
ASSPSGGPDTQY
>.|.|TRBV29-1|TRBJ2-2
SARQSPGELF
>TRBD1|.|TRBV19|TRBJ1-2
ASSIRGQAAVYT
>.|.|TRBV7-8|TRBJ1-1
ASSLGVGTEAF